Listed here are 30 T cell receptor beta chains from one sample, sequenced in a study of T cell responses to AZD1222 COVID-19 vaccine. Assay: immunoSEQ multiplex PCR; the TCRdb copy retains only in-frame clones and omits some. Of about 110,000 clones listed, about nine tenths are singletons. Source: peripheral blood, taken on day 0 of AZD1222 vaccination. These receptors originate from an adult in good health.

This clone was found a few times. The rearrangement uses TRBV10-3 and TRBJ1-4, with D unresolved. The germline gives CDR1 ENHRY, CDR2 SYGVKD. Trimming shortened V by 3 bases and J by 11 bases, and 13 bases separated the two germline ends. The CDR3 covers 13 residues. CDR3 sequence: CAISDPAGEKLFF. In nucleotides, the CDR3 is TGTGCCATCAGTGACCCCGCGGGTGAGAAACTGTTTTTT.

This chain uses TRBV28 with TRBJ1-1; unclear D gene. Germline loops: CDR1 MDHEN, CDR2 SYDVKM. This CDR3 has 14 residues. Between the trimmed V and J ends, which lost 8 bases and 5 bases, there was a span of 18 bases. CDR3 nucleotides: TGTGCCAGCCTCCTGGGCCATACGCTTACTGAAGCTTTCTTT. Translating it yields CASLLGHTLTEAFF.

As regards this clone: A read error may account for a junction end that differs from germline. Here the CDR3 reads CASSYGTAPQHF. The CDR3 DNA reads TGTGCCAGCAGTTACGGGACCGCACCTCAGCACTTC. The gene calls are TRBV6-5 and TRBJ2-7; D possibly matches TRBD1 or TRBD2 (5 bases each). In germline, CDR1 is MNHEY, CDR2 SVGAGI. There are 12 residues in the CDR3.

The chain combines TRBV4-2 with TRBJ1-2; D is perhaps TRBD1 (5 bases). The germline V gene has CDR1 LGHNA and CDR2 YNFKEQ. The CDR3 sequence is 15 residues long. The V end lost 1 base, the J end lost 5 bases, and 14 bases lay between the germline ends. The CDR3 bases are TGTGCCAGCAGCCAAGGGGACCCAGGAAATTATGGCTACACCTTC. Translated: CASSQGDPGNYGYTF.

The rearrangement joins TRBV6-1 to TRBJ2-3; D possibly corresponds to TRBD2 (5 bases). Germline CDR1 and CDR2: MNHNS and SASEGT. The CDR3 length is 16 residues. V was trimmed by 2 bases and J by 6 bases, leaving 18 bases between them. In nucleotides, the CDR3 is TGTGCCAGCAGTGAATTAGACTACTATCCGCCGGATACGCAGTATTTT. This encodes CASSELDYYPPDTQYF.

The CDR3 region has the DNA TGTGCCAGCAGCTTAGGACAGGTTCATCAGCCCCAGCATTTT. This gives the protein CASSLGQVHQPQHF. This chain joins TRBV7-9 and TRBJ1-5; tentatively, D is TRBD1 (6 bases). Germline loops: CDR1 SEHNR, CDR2 FQNEAQ (reference sequence). The CDR3 totals 14 residues. Trimming took off 1 base at V and 5 bases at J, with 9 bases between the two ends.

The chain is built from TRBV14 and TRBJ1-4; perhaps TRBD1 as D (6 bases). Trimming shortened V by 3 bases and J by 0 bases, and 11 bases separated the two germline ends. CDR1 is SGHDN and CDR2 is FVKESK in the germline V gene. This CDR3 contains 16 residues. CDR3 bases: TGTGCCAGCAGCCAGGGACACCTTGCAACTAATGAAAAACTGTTTTTT. Translation: CASSQGHLATNEKLFF.

This sequence joins TRBV6-6 and TRBJ2-5; no definite D call. The CDR3 totals 14 residues. Germline lookup yields CDR1 MNHNY and CDR2 SVGAGI (reference sequence). Trimming cost V 6 bases and J 0 bases, with 11 bases left between them. CDR3 loop: CASSPGPNQETQYF. The DNA of the CDR3 is TGTGCCAGCAGCCCCGGACCCAACCAAGAGACCCAGTACTTC.

This chain connects TRBV4-1 to TRBJ1-5, with D uncertain. The CDR3 is 14 amino acids. Germline-derived CDR1 and CDR2 are MGHRA and YSYEKL. Trimming removed 0 bases from V and 7 bases from J, with 10 bases in between. The CDR3 bases are TGCGCCAGCAGCCAAGAGCAGGTATACCAGCCCCAGCATTTT. Translating it yields CASSQEQVYQPQHF.

This chain joins TRBV4-1 and TRBJ1-6, with TRBD1 as a possible D gene (6 bases). From germline, CDR1 is MGHRA and CDR2 YSYEKL. The CDR3 is 16 residues long. V dropped 0 bases and J dropped 5 bases, with 11 bases sitting between them. CDR3 sequence reads: CASSQDRGFNNSPLHF. CDR3 DNA: TGCGCCAGCAGCCAAGACAGGGGATTTAATAATTCACCCCTCCACTTT.

This sequence joins TRBV14 and TRBJ1-5; D call uncertain. CDR3 size: 14 residues. The germline gives CDR1 SGHDN, CDR2 FVKESK. V dropped 1 base and J dropped 4 bases, with 8 bases sitting between them. CDR3 nucleotide sequence: TGTGCCAGCAGCCAAGGGGCAGCGAATCAGCCCCAGCATTTT. It yields the protein CASSQGAANQPQHF.

Notes on this clone: Distinct nucleotide sequences in the sample also encode this CDR3. The chain links TRBV6-4 to TRBJ2-3; tentatively, D is TRBD2 (7 bases). Between the trimmed V and J ends, which lost 0 bases and 2 bases, there was a span of 9 bases. Germline V gene sequence: CDR1 MRHNA, CDR2 SNTAGT. This CDR3 contains 15 residues. The CDR3 DNA reads as TGTGCCAGCAGTGACTCAGGGGGGGCCACAGATACGCAGTATTTT. It yields the protein CASSDSGGATDTQYF.

For this clone: The same CDR3 arises from other DNA sequences in this sample as well. The chain is built from TRBV27 and TRBJ1-2, with TRBD1 matching over 9 bases. The CDR3 runs 13 residues. V lost 2 bases and J lost 5; bases outside the gene matches: 0. Germline values: CDR1 MNHEY, CDR2 SMNVEV (reference sequence). The CDR3 region has the DNA TGTGCCAGCAGTTTAGGACAGGGGTATGGCTACACCTTC. Protein product: CASSLGQGYGYTF.

V is TRBV19 and J is TRBJ2-1, with a possible D match to TRBD2 (6 bases). Germline CDR1 reads LNHDA; CDR2 reads SQIVND (reference sequence). CDR3 length: 16 amino acids. The V gene lost 5 bases and the J gene lost 0 bases, with 14 bases spanning the gap. CDR3 loop: CASSSPGRSSYNEQFF. CDR3 nucleotides: TGTGCCAGTAGTTCCCCGGGGAGGAGCTCCTACAATGAGCAGTTCTTC.

As concerns this clone: Other DNA sequences from this sample encode an identical CDR3 as well. The rearrangement links TRBV12-3 or TRBV12-4 to TRBJ1-1; D is undetermined. With 2 bases removed from V and 1 base from J, the gap between germline ends came to 5 bases. The CDR3 has 13 residues. CDR3 amino acids: CASSLNRNTEAFF. The CDR3 nucleotides are TGTGCCAGCAGTTTAAACAGGAACACTGAAGCTTTCTTT.

The chain recombines TRBV11-1 with TRBJ2-2; tentatively, D is TRBD1 (6 bases). Trimming left V 6 bases short and J 6 bases short, with 11 bases between. This CDR3 contains 13 residues. Germline CDR1 and CDR2: SGHAT and FQDESV (reference sequence). CDR3: CASRVQGPGELFF. The CDR3 coding sequence is TGTGCCAGCAGGGTGCAGGGGCCCGGGGAGCTGTTTTTT.

The rearrangement links TRBV28 to TRBJ2-7, with D perhaps TRBD1 or TRBD2 (5 bases each). The germline V gene encodes CDR1 MDHEN and CDR2 SYDVKM. The CDR3 loop spans 15 amino acids. Trimming stripped 1 base from V and 0 bases from J, with 10 bases between. The CDR3 region is CASSLLGVDSYEQYF. The DNA of the CDR3 is TGTGCCAGCAGTTTATTGGGGGTAGACTCCTACGAGCAGTACTTC.

The rearrangement joins TRBV5-6 to TRBJ1-1, with D hard to call. The CDR3 has 14 amino acids. Per germline, CDR1 SGHDT and CDR2 YYEEEE. The germline V and J ends were trimmed by 2 bases and 5 bases, with 13 bases remaining between them. DNA for the CDR3: TGTGCCAGCAGCTTTGGGGTGGTTAGAACTGAAGCTTTCTTT. This gives the protein CASSFGVVRTEAFF.

The V gene is TRBV6-5, the J gene TRBJ1-3; no reliable D call. Germline values: CDR1 MNHEY, CDR2 SVGAGI. Trimming took 4 bases from V and 0 from J, leaving 4 bases between them. The CDR3 covers 13 residues. CDR3 DNA: TGTGCCAGCAGTTCCCTCTCTGGAAACACCATATATTTT. This codes for CASSSLSGNTIYF.

The CDR3 protein is CASSVDRGVSPLHF. CDR3 nucleotide sequence: TGTGCCAGCAGCGTAGACAGGGGAGTCTCACCCCTCCACTTT. The chain links TRBV9 to TRBJ1-6; 7 nucleotides match TRBD1. The V gene end was trimmed by 0 bases and the J gene end by 10 bases; junction bases not matched to a gene: 4. The germline gives CDR1 SGDLS, CDR2 YYNGEE. CDR3 length equals 14 residues.

The chain is built from TRBV7-8 and TRBJ1-2, with TRBD1 as a possible D gene (6 bases). The CDR3 extends over 14 amino acids. V was trimmed by 5 bases and J by 2 bases, leaving 12 bases between them. Germline-derived CDR1 and CDR2 are SGHVS and FQNEAQ. The CDR3 reads CASSPRQVNYGYTF. CDR3 DNA: TGTGCCAGCAGCCCGAGACAGGTCAACTATGGCTACACCTTC.

J is TRBJ1-4 and V is TRBV6-5; 10 nucleotides match TRBD1. V was clipped by 4 bases and J by 8 bases; unmatched bases: 7. Germline loops: CDR1 MNHEY, CDR2 SVGAGI. The CDR3 is 15 amino acids. In nucleotides, the CDR3 is TGTGCCAGCAGTTCGCGGACAGGGGGTTTAGAAAAACTGTTTTTT. Its protein product is CASSSRTGGLEKLFF.

The chain has TRBV7-8 and TRBJ2-1; unclear D gene. Between the trimmed V and J ends, which lost 5 bases and 2 bases, there was a span of 13 bases. The V gene's germline CDR1 is SGHVS and CDR2 FQNEAQ. CDR3 size: 15 residues. The CDR3 sequence is CASSRRGSTYNEQFF. CDR3 DNA: TGTGCCAGCAGCCGCCGCGGTTCGACCTACAATGAGCAGTTCTTC.

J is TRBJ1-4 and V is TRBV18; weak D call: TRBD1 (5 bases). The CDR3 covers 15 residues. CDR1 KGHSH and CDR2 LQKENI come from the germline V gene. V lost 5 bases and J lost 2, with 12 bases in between. In DNA form, the CDR3 reads TGTGCCAGCTCAGCCGACAGCATCACTAATGAAAAACTGTTTTTT. Amino acid sequence: CASSADSITNEKLFF.

V is TRBV29-1 and J is TRBJ1-1; 8 positions match TRBD1. CDR3 length equals 12 residues. V was pared by 6 bases and J by 1 base, with 1 base of the junction left unmatched. Germline CDR1 reads SQVTM; CDR2 reads ANQGSEA. CDR3 loop: CSVGQGNTEAFF. Here the CDR3 DNA reads TGCAGCGTAGGACAGGGGAACACTGAAGCTTTCTTT.

The V gene is TRBV19, the J gene TRBJ2-2; D remains ambiguous. Germline V gene sequence: CDR1 LNHDA, CDR2 SQIVND (reference sequence). This CDR3 comprises 12 residues. Trimming took 1 base from V and 4 from J, leaving 1 base between them. CDR3 sequence reads: CASSIGTGELFF. CDR3 in DNA: TGTGCCAGTAGTATAGGCACCGGGGAGCTGTTTTTT.

The chain is built from TRBV7-9 and TRBJ2-1; 13 positions agree with TRBD2. The V gene's germline CDR1 is SEHNR and CDR2 FQNEAQ (reference sequence). V was pared by 8 bases and J by 3 bases, with 10 bases of the junction left unmatched. The CDR3 runs 17 residues. CDR3 in DNA: TGTGCCAGCCTGGGACTAGCGGGACGGATCGACTACAATGAGCAGTTCTTC. Amino acids: CASLGLAGRIDYNEQFF.

CDR3 DNA: TGTGCCAGTAGTATCGCGCAGGGACCGAACACTGAAGCTTTCTTT. This encodes CASSIAQGPNTEAFF. The J gene is TRBJ1-1, the V gene TRBV19, with a possible D match to TRBD1 (5 bases). V lost 3 bases and J lost 1, with 12 bases in between. The CDR3 has 15 amino acids. Germline V gives CDR1 LNHDA, CDR2 SQIVND (reference sequence).

CDR3 bases: TGTGCCAGCAGCTCAGTATGGTTGAATGGCTCCGGGGAGCTGTTTTTT. This sequence encodes CASSSVWLNGSGELFF. This chain joins TRBV11-3 and TRBJ2-2; D not certain. This CDR3 has 16 amino acids. V lost 4 bases and J 6 bases, leaving 18 bases between the germline ends. The germline V gene has CDR1 SGHNT and CDR2 YENEEA.

This chain connects TRBV5-1 to TRBJ1-1; D is unresolved. Germline CDR1 SGHRS, CDR2 YFSETQ. This CDR3 region has 14 residues. Between the trimmed V and J ends, which lost 4 bases and 7 bases, there was a span of 17 bases. This chain's CDR3 is CASSILPGRGEAFF. The CDR3 DNA reads TGCGCCAGCAGCATACTACCAGGACGGGGTGAAGCTTTCTTT.